This TCR beta chain was recorded in a study of T cells in Graves' hyperthyroidism and ophthalmopathy. If no ophthalmopathy progression occurred within 18 months, Graves' hyperthyroidism was stable. Uncontrolled infection, other autoimmune disease, pregnancy or lactation disqualified patients from enrolment. The authors obtained PBMCs from 10 ml of fresh peripheral blood. Ten or more counts support this clonotype. Amplification of TCR beta CDR3 regions was performed using RNA transcripts as template. Primed by the HTBI set, a first-round RT-PCR was run on the TCR CDR3. From the multiplex PCR reads, TCRdb called clonotypes with MiXCR, one entry per CDR3 protein. Counted here are 700,000 to 850,000 distinct CDR3 sequences, approximately 36% occurring once; the ten biggest clones make up 30% to 40%. The CDR3 loop spans 14 amino acids. Germline V gene data show CDR1 as LNHNV and CDR2 as YYDKDF (reference sequence). Trimming pared 0 bases from V and 8 bases from J, leaving 10 bases between.

Sequencing input: blood. V and J are TRBV15 and TRBJ1-4, with D possibly matching TRBD1 (6 bases). The sequence was obtained from a woman aged 40 to 50 with Graves' hyperthyroidism. The CDR3, as DNA: TGTGCCACCAGCAGAGATTTTACAGGGGAAAAACTGTTTTTT. Translation gives CATSRDFTGEKLFF.